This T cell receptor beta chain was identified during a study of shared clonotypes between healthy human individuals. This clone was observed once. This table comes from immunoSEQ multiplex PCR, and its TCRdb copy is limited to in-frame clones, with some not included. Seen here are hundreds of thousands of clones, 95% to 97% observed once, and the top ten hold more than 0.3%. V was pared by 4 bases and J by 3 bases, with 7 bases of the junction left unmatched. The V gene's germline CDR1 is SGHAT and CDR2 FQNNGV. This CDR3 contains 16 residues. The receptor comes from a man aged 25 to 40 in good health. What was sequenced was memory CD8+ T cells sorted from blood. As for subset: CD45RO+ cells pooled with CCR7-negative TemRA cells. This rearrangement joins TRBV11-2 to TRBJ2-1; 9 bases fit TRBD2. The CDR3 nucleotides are TGTGCCAGCAGCTCAACGGGACTAGCTGGCTACAATGAGCAGTTCTTC. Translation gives CASSSTGLAGYNEQFF.